This TCR beta chain was recorded in a study of OX40 agonist ivuxolimab in advanced cancers. V was clipped by 2 bases and J by 5 bases, with 14 bases between them. The germline gives CDR1 SGHVS, CDR2 FQNEAQ. The CDR3 consists of 15 residues. The protocol was immunoSEQ multiplex PCR, while the TCRdb copy is restricted to in-frame clones and leaves out a portion. The table includes around 13,000 clones, about 75% detected once. The sample was CD4+ or CD8+ T cells sorted from blood, taken in a trial of the OX40 agonist ivuxolimab. The chain combines TRBV7-8 with TRBJ2-3, with D possibly being TRBD1 (5 bases). The source is an adult with an advanced solid tumor such as melanoma, head and neck, liver or kidney cancer. The CDR3 nucleotides read TGTGCCAGCAGCTTAAAGGGGCGGTTCGGAGATACGCAGTATTTT. Translating it yields CASSLKGRFGDTQYF.